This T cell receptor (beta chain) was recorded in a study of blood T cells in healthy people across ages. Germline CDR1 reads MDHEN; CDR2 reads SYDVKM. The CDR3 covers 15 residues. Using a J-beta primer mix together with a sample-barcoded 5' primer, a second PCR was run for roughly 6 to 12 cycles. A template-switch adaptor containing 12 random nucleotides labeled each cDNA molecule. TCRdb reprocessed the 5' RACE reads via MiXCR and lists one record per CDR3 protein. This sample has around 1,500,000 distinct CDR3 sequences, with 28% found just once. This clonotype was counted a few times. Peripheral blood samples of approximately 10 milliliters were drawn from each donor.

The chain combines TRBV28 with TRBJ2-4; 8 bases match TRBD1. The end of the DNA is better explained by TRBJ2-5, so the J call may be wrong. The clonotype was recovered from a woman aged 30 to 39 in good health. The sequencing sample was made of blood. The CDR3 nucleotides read TGTGCCAGCAGTTTTTCATTACAGGGGGGAGAGACCCAGTACTTC. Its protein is CASSFSLQGGETQYF.